This T cell receptor (beta chain) was obtained from a study of CD8+ T cells in alopecia areata. Across the whole study: Using the percentage of affected scalp area, treated patients' severity was scored.

As to treatment: oral pan-JAK inhibitor, 5-10 mg twice daily. Starting from PBMCs, sorting isolated CD4+ and CD8+ T cells. cDNA prepared by RNA extraction and subsequent reverse transcription served as the template for sequencing. Sequencing was performed with immunoSEQ multiplex PCR; in TCRdb, only in-frame clones are kept and a portion is missing. The sample gives more than 150,000 clones, 55% to 70% of which show up once; about 3.5% is in the top ten. The ends were cut back, 2 bases at V and 2 bases at J, with 16 bases in the middle. The CDR3 has 17 residues. CDR1 is MGHDK and CDR2 is SYGVNS in the germline V gene.

This TCR derives from a human donor with alopecia areata. This chain links TRBV25-1 with TRBJ1-5, with no clear D. This material consisted of CD4+ T cells sorted from blood, taken at week 4, from a patient treated with tofacitinib. The CDR3 DNA is TGTGCCAGCAGTGAAGTTGGTTATATTCGGGGCAATCAGCCCCAGCATTTT. Residues: CASSEVGYIRGNQPQHF. The variable domain in full, completed from reference TRBV25-1 and TRBJ1-5, reads EADIYQTPRYLVIGTGKKITLECSQTMGHDKMYWYQQDPGMELHLIHYSYGVNSTEKGDLSSESTVSRIRTEHFPLTLESARPSHTSQYLCASSEVGYIRGNQPQHFGDGTRLSIL.